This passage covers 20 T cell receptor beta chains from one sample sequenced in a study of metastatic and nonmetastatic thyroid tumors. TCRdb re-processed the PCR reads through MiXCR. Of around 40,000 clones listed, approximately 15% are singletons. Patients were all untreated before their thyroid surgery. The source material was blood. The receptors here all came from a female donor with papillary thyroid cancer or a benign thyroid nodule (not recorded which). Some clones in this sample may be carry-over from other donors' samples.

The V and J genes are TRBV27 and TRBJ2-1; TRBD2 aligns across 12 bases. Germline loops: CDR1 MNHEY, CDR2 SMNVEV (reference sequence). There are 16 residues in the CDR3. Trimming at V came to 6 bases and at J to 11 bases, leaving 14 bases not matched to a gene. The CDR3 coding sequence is TGTGCCAGCAGGCCCTGTACTAGCGGGAGGCCGCCGCAGCAGTTCTTC. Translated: CASRPCTSGRPPQQFF.

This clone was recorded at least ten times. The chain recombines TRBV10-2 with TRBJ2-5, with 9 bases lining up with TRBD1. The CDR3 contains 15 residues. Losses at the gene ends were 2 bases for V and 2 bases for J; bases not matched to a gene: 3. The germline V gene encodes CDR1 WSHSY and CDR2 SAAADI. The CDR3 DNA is TGCGCCAGCAGTGAGCCGGGGACAGGGCAAGAGACCCAGTACTTC. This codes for CASSEPGTGQETQYF.

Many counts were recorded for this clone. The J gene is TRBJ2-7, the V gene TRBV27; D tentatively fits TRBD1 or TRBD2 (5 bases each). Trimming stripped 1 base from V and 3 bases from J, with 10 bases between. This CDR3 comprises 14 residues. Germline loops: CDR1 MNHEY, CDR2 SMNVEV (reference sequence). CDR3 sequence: CASSLYGTRYEQYF. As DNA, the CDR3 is TGTGCCAGCAGTTTATATGGGACCCGCTACGAGCAGTACTTC.

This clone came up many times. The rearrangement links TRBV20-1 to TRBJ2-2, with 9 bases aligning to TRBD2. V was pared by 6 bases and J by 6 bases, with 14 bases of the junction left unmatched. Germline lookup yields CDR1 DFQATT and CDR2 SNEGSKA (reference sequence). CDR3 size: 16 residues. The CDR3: CSASDRGTSWSGELFF. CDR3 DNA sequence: TGCAGTGCCTCGGACAGAGGGACTAGCTGGTCCGGGGAGCTGTTTTTT.

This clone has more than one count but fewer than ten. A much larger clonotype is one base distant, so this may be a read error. CDR3: CSVNRQERGEAFF. The CDR3, as DNA: TGCAGCGTCAATCGACAGGAAAGGGGAGAAGCTTTCTTT. The V and J genes are TRBV29-1 and TRBJ1-1; D perhaps matches TRBD1 (6 bases). The germline V gene encodes CDR1 SQVTM and CDR2 ANQGSEA. The V end was cut by 6 bases, the J end by 8 bases, with 19 bases between. This CDR3 region has 13 residues.

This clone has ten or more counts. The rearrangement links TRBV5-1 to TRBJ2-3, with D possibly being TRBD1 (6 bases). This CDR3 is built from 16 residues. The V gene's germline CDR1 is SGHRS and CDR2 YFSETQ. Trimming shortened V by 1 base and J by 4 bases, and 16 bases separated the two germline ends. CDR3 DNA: TGCGCCAGCAGCTTGTTCGTCAGGGGTGGTTCAGATACGCAGTATTTT. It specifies CASSLFVRGGSDTQYF.

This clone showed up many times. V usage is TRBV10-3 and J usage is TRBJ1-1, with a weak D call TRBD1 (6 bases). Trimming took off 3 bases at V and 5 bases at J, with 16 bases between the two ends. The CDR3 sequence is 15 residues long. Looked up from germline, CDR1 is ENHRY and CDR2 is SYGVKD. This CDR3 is CAISDGEGVWTEAFF. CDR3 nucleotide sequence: TGTGCCATCAGTGATGGTGAGGGGGTATGGACTGAAGCTTTCTTT.

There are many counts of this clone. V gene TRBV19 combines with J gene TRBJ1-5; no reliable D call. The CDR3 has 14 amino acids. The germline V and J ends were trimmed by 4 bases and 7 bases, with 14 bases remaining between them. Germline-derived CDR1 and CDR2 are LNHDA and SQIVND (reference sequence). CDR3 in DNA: TGTGCCAGTAGTAAGGAGTCGGGTCCCCAGCCCCAGCATTTT. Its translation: CASSKESGPQPQHF.

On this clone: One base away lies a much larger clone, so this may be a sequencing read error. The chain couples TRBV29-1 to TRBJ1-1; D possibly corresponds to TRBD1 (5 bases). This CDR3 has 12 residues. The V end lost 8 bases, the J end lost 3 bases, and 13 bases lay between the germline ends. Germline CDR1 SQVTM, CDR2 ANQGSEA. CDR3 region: CSKWRDDTEAFF. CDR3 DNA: TGCAGCAAGTGGCGGGACGACACTGAAGCTTTCTTT.

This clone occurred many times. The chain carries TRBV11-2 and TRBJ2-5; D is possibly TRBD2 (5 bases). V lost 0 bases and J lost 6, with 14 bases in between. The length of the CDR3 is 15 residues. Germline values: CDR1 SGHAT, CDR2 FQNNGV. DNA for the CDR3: TGTGCCAGCAGCTTAGATTCGGGGATGATGAAGACCCAGTACTTC. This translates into CASSLDSGMMKTQYF. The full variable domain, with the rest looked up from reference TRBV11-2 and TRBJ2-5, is EAGVAQSPRYKIIEKRQSVAFWCNPISGHATLYWYQQILGQGPKLLIQFQNNGVVDDSQLPKDRFSAERLKGVDSTLKIQPAKLEDSAVYLCASSLDSGMMKTQYFGPGTRLLVL.

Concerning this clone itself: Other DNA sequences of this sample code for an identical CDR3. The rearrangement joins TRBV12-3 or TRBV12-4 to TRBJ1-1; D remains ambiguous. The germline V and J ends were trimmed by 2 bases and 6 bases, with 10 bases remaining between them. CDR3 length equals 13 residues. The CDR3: CASSLSSLAEAFF. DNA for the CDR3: TGTGCCAGCAGTTTAAGTAGCCTGGCTGAAGCTTTCTTT.

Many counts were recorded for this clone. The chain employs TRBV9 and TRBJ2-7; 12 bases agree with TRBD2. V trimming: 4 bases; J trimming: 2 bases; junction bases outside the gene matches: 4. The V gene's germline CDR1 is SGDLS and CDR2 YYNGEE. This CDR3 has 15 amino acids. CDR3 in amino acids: CASSPRTSGAYEQYF. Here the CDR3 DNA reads TGTGCCAGCAGCCCGCGGACTAGCGGGGCCTACGAGCAGTACTTC.

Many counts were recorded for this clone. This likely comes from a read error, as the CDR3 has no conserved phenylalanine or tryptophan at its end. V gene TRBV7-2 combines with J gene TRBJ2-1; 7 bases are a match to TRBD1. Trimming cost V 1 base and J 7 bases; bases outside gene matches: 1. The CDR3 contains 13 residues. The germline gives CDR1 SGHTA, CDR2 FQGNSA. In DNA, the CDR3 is TGTGCCAGCAGCTTAGACAGGGGAAATGAGCAGTTCCTC. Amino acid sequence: CASSLDRGNEQFL.

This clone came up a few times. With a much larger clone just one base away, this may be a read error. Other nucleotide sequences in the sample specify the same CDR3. DNA for the CDR3: TGTGCTAGTAGTCTGCGAGCGGGAAGGAACACCGGGGAGCTGTTTTTT. Residues: CASSLRAGRNTGELFF. The chain links TRBV19 to TRBJ2-2; 7 positions match TRBD2. The CDR3 has 16 residues. The germline CDR1 and CDR2 sequences are LNHDA and SQIVND (reference sequence).

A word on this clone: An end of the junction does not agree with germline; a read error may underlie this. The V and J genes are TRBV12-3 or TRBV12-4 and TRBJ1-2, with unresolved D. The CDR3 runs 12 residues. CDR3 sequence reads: CASSLTEYVYTF. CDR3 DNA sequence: TGTGCGAGCAGTCTCACAGAATATGTCTACACCTTC.

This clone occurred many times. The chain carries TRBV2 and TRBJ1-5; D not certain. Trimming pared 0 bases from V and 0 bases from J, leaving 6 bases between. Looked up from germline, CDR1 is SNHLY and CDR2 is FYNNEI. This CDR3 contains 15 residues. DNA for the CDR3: TGTGCCAGCAGTGAAGCACCTTATAGCAATCAGCCCCAGCATTTT. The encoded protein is CASSEAPYSNQPQHF.

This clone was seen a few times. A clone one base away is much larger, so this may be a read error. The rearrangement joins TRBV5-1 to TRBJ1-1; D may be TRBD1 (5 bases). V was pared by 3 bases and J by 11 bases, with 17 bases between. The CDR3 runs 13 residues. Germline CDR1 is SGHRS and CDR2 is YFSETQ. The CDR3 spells CASSSNPGYMAFF. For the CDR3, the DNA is TGCGCCAGCAGCTCCAACCCAGGGTATATGGCTTTCTTT.

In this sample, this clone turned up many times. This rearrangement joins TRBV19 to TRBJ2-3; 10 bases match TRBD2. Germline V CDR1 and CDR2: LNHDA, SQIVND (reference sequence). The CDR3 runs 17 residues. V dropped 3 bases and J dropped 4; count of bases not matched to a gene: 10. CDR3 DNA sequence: TGTGCCAGTAGTATGTATACCGGGACTAGCGCGGCAGATACGCAGTATTTT. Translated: CASSMYTGTSAADTQYF.

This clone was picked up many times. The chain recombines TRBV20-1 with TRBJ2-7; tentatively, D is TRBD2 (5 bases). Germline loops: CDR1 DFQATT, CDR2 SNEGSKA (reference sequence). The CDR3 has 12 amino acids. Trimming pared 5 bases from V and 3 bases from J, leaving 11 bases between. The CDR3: CSAQEGRYEQYF. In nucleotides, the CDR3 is TGCAGTGCTCAAGAGGGCCGCTACGAGCAGTACTTC.

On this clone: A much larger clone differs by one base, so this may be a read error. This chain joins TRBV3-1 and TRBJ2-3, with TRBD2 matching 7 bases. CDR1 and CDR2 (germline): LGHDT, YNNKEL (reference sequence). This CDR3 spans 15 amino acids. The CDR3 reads CASRQGLVLVDTQYF. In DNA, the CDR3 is TGTGCCAGCAGACAAGGACTAGTGTTGGTAGATACGCAGTATTTT.